This TCR beta chain was recorded in a study of blood T cell repertoires in COVID-19. Overall study: The origin of the acute and convalescent COVID-19 samples was the United States, Italy and Spain.

Assay: immunoSEQ multiplex PCR; the TCRdb copy retains only in-frame clones and omits some. The sample carries a few hundred thousand clones, under 90% recorded once. Sample: peripheral blood. The sequence derives from a woman between 35 and 50 years old who had recovered from COVID-19.

CDR3 residues: CASSHIATGTDTQYF. Here the CDR3 DNA reads TGTGCCAGTAGTCACATAGCGACGGGCACAGATACGCAGTATTTT. The chain links TRBV19 to TRBJ2-3, with D perhaps TRBD2 (5 bases). CDR1 is LNHDA and CDR2 is SQIVND in the germline V gene (reference sequence). V was cut by 5 bases and J by 1 base, with 13 bases left in between. The CDR3 loop spans 15 amino acids.